The next 8 T cell receptor beta chains were all read from a single sample in a study of OX40 agonist ivuxolimab in advanced cancers. Sequenced by immunoSEQ multiplex PCR; TCRdb stores in-frame clones only, minus some. The sample yields 50,000 or so clones, around nine tenths seen once. The sequenced sample was CD4+ or CD8+ T cells sorted from blood, obtained in a trial of the OX40 agonist ivuxolimab. The receptors shown here come from an adult with an advanced solid tumor such as melanoma, head and neck, liver or kidney cancer.

The J gene is TRBJ2-7, the V gene TRBV28; D remains unclear. Germline CDR1 and CDR2: MDHEN and SYDVKM. V lost 7 bases to trimming and J lost 5 bases, with 12 bases between them. The CDR3 covers 12 residues. The chain's CDR3 is CASNERTDEQYF. In DNA form, the CDR3 reads TGTGCCAGCAACGAGCGAACCGACGAGCAGTACTTC. Based on the CDR3 plus reference TRBV28 and TRBJ2-7, the full variable domain is DVKVTQSSRYLVKRTGEKVFLECVQDMDHENMFWYRQDPGLGLRLIYFSYDVKMKEKGDIPEGYSVSREKKERFSLILESASTNQTSMYLCASNERTDEQYFGPGTRLTVT.

The V and J genes are TRBV2 and TRBJ2-7, with 12 positions matching TRBD2. CDR3 length equals 14 residues. With 7 bases clipped from V and 6 bases from J, the junction kept 7 bases outside the gene matches. CDR1 is SNHLY, CDR2 FYNNEI, per germline. The CDR3 spells CASNLLAGGSEQYF. The CDR3 DNA reads TGTGCCAGCAACCTACTAGCGGGGGGCTCCGAGCAGTACTTC.

This chain links TRBV27 with TRBJ2-2; D may be TRBD2 (5 bases). Germline V gene sequence: CDR1 MNHEY, CDR2 SMNVEV (reference sequence). Trimming took 5 bases from V and 9 from J, leaving 19 bases between them. The CDR3 covers 15 residues. CDR3 amino acids: CASSKSGLRVRELFF. The CDR3 DNA reads TGTGCCAGCAGTAAATCCGGGCTGAGGGTCCGGGAGCTGTTTTTT.

The J gene is TRBJ1-5, the V gene TRBV21-1; the DNA was not used to check the table's D call, TRBD1. TRBV21-1 is deemed a pseudogene. This CDR3 is 19 amino acids long. The CDR3 bases are TGTGCCAGCAGCAAACATCGCCGACAGGGGGCAACGAGTTGTCAGCCCCAGCATTTT. Amino acids: CASSKHRRQGATSCQPQHF.

The chain combines TRBV5-8 with TRBJ1-2, with 9 bases lining up with TRBD1. The germline gives CDR1 SGHTS, CDR2 YDEGEE. The CDR3 is 13 residues long. V trimming: 6 bases; J trimming: 4 bases; junction bases outside the gene matches: 4. The CDR3 loop is CASNQDRGYGYTF. In DNA, the CDR3 is TGTGCCAGCAACCAGGACAGGGGCTATGGCTACACCTTC.

The J gene is TRBJ2-7, the V gene TRBV19; D gene uncertain. The V and J ends lost 10 bases and 2 bases respectively, with 15 bases between them. The CDR3 is 13 amino acids. Germline V CDR1 and CDR2: LNHDA, SQIVND (reference sequence). CDR3 residues: CATTVSDPYEQYF. CDR3 bases: TGTGCCACCACGGTGTCTGACCCCTACGAGCAGTACTTC.

This clone was recorded only once. This CDR3 reads CASSLGGSGRVGEQFF. DNA for the CDR3: TGTGCCAGCTCCCTTGGGGGTAGCGGCCGCGTAGGGGAGCAGTTCTTC. The chain uses TRBV18 and TRBJ2-1; D may be TRBD2 (6 bases). The germline gives CDR1 KGHSH, CDR2 LQKENI. CDR3 size: 16 residues. Trimming pared 6 bases from V and 10 bases from J, leaving 25 bases between. Looking up the rest from reference TRBV18 and TRBJ2-1 gives the full variable domain: NAGVMQNPRHLVRRRGQEARLRCSPMKGHSHVYWYRQLPEEGLKFMVYLQKENIIDESGMPKERFSAEFPKEGPSILRIQQVVRGDSAAYFCASSLGGSGRVGEQFFGPGTRLTVL.

The chain couples TRBV19 to TRBJ1-1; D gene unclear. Germline V gene data show CDR1 as LNHDA and CDR2 as SQIVND (reference sequence). Trimming took 5 bases from V and 3 from J, leaving 19 bases between them. There are 16 residues in the CDR3. The CDR3 is CASSPPRAGKDTEAFF. DNA of the CDR3: TGTGCCAGTAGTCCCCCCCGTGCGGGGAAGGACACTGAAGCTTTCTTT.